One T cell receptor beta chain is described in this entry. Its antigen is not identified. This sample stems from a study of beta chain features in type 1 diabetes. CDR3 length equals 15 residues. The V gene's germline CDR1 is SGHRS and CDR2 YFSETQ. Deletions cut 3 bases from V and 1 base from J, with 11 bases between. Since all of the isolated RNA was reverse transcribed, expressed TCRB transcripts were what got sequenced. TCRdb's table, derived via immunoSEQ multiplex PCR, lists solely in-frame clones and lacks some. The repertoire consists of 9,400 or so clones, with around three quarters occurring once and the leading ten covering around 1.4%. About 116 mL of blood, on average, came from one heparinised draw per donor. Purity of each sorted population was above 98%. Whole-study results and caveats: PCR, the amplification step, might favor shorter templates, equally in patients and controls.

The rearrangement uses TRBV5-1 and TRBJ2-1, with TRBD2 as a possible D gene (5 bases). Sequencing was carried out using Tregs from blood. The clonotype originates from a woman between 18 and 29 years old in good health. The CDR3 region has the DNA TGCGCCAGCAGCTCACTCCGGGAATCCTACAATGAGCAGTTCTTC. Translating gives CASSSLRESYNEQFF.